This TCR beta chain came from a study of OX40 agonist ivuxolimab in advanced cancers. Overall study: Checkpoint inhibitors had been given previously to over 30% of patients. Partial responses occurred in three patients (one hepatocellular carcinoma, two cutaneous melanoma).

Repertoires were generated with immunoSEQ multiplex PCR, while TCRdb's copy carries only in-frame clones and drops some. The sample has about 22,000 clones, 70% to 90% seen once. The study, taken as a whole, reports: Normalized T-cell clonal expansion was also low in some nonresponders. Relative to CD4+ cells, CD8+ T cells on average had more expanded clones.

V was cut by 5 bases and J by 4 bases, with 21 bases left in between. This CDR3 region has 16 residues. The germline CDR1 and CDR2 sequences are SGHDN and FVKESK. Concerning this clone itself: Its antigen is still unknown.

Sample: CD4+ or CD8+ T cells sorted from blood, taken in a trial of the OX40 agonist ivuxolimab. The rearrangement links TRBV14 to TRBJ2-7, with D perhaps matching TRBD1 or TRBD2 (7 bases each). The sequence came from an adult with an advanced solid tumor such as melanoma, head and neck, liver or kidney cancer. CDR3 in DNA: TGTGCCAGCAGCAACCCAGGGGGGGAGGCCAGGTACGAGCAGTACTTC. It codes for CASSNPGGEARYEQYF.